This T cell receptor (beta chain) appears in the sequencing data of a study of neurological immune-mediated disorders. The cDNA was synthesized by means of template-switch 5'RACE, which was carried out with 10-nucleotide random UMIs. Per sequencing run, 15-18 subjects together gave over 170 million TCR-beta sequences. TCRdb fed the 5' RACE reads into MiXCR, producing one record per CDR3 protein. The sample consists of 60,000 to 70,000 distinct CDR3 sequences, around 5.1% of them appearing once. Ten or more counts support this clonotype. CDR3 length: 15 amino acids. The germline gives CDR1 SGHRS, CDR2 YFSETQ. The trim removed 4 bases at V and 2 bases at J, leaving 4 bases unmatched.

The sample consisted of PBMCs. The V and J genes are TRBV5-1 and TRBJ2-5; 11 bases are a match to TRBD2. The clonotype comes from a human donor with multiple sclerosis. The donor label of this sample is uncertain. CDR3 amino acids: CASSRGTSGQETQYF. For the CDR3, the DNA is TGCGCCAGCAGCCGTGGGACTAGCGGACAAGAGACCCAGTACTTC.